This T cell receptor (beta chain) was found in a study of blood T cell repertoires in COVID-19. Overall study: The study drew acute and convalescent COVID-19 samples from the United States, Italy and Spain. Nucleic acid was either cDNA or gDNA, and it came from T cells, B-cell-depleted T cells, or PBMCs.

Enrolment of Seattle patients took place during active infection, and they were followed longitudinally. In the authors' methods: The assay estimated nucleated cells by amplifying reference gene primers. Data came from immunoSEQ multiplex PCR; TCRdb stores just in-frame clones and leaves some out. V, J and clone size were drawn from that table, and D and trimming were deduced from the DNA. The repertoire consists of 70,000 or so clones, with under 85% occurring once and the leading ten covering under 15%. J gave up 1 base and V 4 bases, and 5 bases lay outside the gene matches. CDR1 and CDR2 from the germline V gene are LGHDT and YNNKEL (reference sequence). This CDR3 has 16 residues.

The sequenced sample consisted of peripheral blood. The sequence was collected from a man aged 60 to 69 with COVID-19, enrolled during active disease. V is TRBV3-1 (or the pseudogene TRBV3-2) and J is TRBJ2-2, with TRBD2 matching over 8 bases. CDR3 DNA sequence: TGTGCCAGCAGCCCTCGGGCGGGGGGGAACACCGGGGAGCTGTTTTTT. This translates into CASSPRAGGNTGELFF.